This TCR beta chain originates from a study of blood T cell repertoires in COVID-19. Study-wide context: Acute and convalescent COVID-19 specimens originated in the United States, Italy and Spain. The analysed material was cDNA or gDNA that came from T cells, B-cell-depleted T cells, or PBMCs.

The repertoire was sequenced with immunoSEQ multiplex PCR; TCRdb's copy has only in-frame clones and lacks some. The sample lists some 400,000 clones; over 75% were seen once. With 5 bases removed from V and 0 bases from J, the gap between germline ends came to 14 bases. The CDR3 extends over 15 amino acids. The germline CDR1 and CDR2 sequences are MDHEN and SYDVKM. This clone was seen only once. Participants spanned ages 18 to 89 years and resided in roughly 22 US areas. The V gene is TRBV28, the J gene TRBJ2-7, with D maybe TRBD2 (5 bases). Sequences were obtained from PBMCs or T cells enriched from blood (not recorded which). This sequence was found in a young man who had recovered from COVID-19. The CDR3 loop reads CASSVVRAVSYEQYF. CDR3 DNA: TGTGCCAGCAGTGTGGTACGAGCGGTCTCCTACGAGCAGTACTTC.